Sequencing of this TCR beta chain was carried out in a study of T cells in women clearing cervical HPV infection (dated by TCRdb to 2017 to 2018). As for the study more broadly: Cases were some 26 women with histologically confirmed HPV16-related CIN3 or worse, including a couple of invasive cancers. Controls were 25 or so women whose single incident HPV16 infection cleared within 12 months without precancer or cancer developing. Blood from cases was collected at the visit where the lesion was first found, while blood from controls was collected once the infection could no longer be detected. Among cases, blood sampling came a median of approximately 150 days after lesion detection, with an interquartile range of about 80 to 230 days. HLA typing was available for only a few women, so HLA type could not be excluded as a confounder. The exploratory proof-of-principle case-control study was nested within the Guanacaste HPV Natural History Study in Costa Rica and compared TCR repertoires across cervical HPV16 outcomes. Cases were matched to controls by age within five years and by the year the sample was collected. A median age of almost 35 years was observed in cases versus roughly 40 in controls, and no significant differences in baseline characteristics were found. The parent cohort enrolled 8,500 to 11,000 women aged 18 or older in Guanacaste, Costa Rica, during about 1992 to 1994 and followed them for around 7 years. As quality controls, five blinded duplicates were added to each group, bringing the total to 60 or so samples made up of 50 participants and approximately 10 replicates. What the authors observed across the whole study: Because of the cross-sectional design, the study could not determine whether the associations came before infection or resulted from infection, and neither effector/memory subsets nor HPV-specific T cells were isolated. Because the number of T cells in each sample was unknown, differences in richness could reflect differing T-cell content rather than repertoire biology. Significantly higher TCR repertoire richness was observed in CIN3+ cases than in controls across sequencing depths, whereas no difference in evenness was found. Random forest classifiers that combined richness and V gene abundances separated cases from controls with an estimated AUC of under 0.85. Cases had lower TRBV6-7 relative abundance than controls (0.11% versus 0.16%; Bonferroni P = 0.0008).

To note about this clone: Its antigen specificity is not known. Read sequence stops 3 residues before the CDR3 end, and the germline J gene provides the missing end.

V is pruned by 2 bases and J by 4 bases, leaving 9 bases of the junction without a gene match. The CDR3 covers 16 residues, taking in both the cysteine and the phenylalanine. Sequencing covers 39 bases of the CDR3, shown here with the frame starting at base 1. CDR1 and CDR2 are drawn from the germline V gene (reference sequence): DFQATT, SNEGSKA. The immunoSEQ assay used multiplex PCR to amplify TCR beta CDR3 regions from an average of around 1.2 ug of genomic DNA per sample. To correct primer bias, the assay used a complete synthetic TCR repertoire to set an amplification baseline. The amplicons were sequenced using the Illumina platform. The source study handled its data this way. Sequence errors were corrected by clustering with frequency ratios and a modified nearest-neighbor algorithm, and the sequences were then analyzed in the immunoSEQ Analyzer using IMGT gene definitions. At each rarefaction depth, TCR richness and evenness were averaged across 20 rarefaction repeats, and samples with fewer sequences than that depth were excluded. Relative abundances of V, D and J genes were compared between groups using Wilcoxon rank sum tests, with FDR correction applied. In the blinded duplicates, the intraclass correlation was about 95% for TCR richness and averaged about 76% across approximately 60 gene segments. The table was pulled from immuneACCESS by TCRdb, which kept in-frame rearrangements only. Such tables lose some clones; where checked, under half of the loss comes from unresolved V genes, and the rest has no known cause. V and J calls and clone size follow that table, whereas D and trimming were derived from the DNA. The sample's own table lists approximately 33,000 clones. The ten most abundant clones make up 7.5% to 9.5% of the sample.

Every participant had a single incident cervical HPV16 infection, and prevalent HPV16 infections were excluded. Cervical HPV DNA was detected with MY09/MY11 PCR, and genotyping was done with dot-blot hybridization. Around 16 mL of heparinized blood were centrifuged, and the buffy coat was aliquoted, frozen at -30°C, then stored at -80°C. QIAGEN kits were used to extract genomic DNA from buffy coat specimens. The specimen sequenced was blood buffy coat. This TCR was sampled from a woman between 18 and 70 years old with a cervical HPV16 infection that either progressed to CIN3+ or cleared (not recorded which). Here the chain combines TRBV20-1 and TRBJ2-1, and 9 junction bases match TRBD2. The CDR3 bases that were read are TGCAGTGCTAGACCTAGGGCTAGCGGGACGTACAATGAG. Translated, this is CSARPRASGTYNE. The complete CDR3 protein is CSARPRASGTYNEQFF.